These 11 T cell receptor beta chains were sequenced from one sample in a study of blood T cells in healthy people across ages. A sample-barcoded 5' primer and a J-beta primer mix were used in a second PCR of about 7 to 12 cycles. MiXCR, applied by TCRdb to the 5' RACE reads, yields one record per CDR3 protein. The table lists about 720,000 distinct CDR3 sequences, 20% to 25% of them singletons, with less than 25% in the top ten. The sequenced sample was blood. Receptor source: a man between 70 and 80 years old in good health.

This clonotype was picked up a small number of times. Relative to the germline gene, one junction end is altered; a read error may explain this. This chain links TRBV7-2 with TRBJ1-2; possibly TRBD1 for D (6 bases). Germline values: CDR1 SGHTA, CDR2 FQGNSA. The CDR3 extends over 15 amino acids. For the CDR3, the DNA is TGTGCCAGCAGCTTTGGACAGAAAGCTAACTATGACTACACCTTC. Translation gives CASSFGQKANYDYTF.

The table lists this clonotype with a few counts. The rearrangement uses TRBV5-1 and TRBJ1-2; D ambiguous. The CDR3 extends over 15 amino acids. Trimming shortened V by 0 bases and J by 8 bases, and 17 bases separated the two germline ends. Germline V gene data show CDR1 as SGHRS and CDR2 as YFSETQ. DNA of the CDR3: TGCGCCAGCAGCTTGGTGGCGGATAGAGGTTCAGGCTACACCTTC. As protein: CASSLVADRGSGYTF.

This clonotype has a handful of counts. The chain employs TRBV3-1 and TRBJ2-7; 7 nucleotides align to TRBD1. J was trimmed by 1 base and V by 0 bases; bases with no gene match: 3. This CDR3 is 15 amino acids long. Germline CDR1 reads LGHDT; CDR2 reads YNNKEL (reference sequence). The CDR3 nucleotides are TGTGCCAGCAGCCAAGAGGCGACAGGGTCCTACGAGCAGTACGTC. This sequence encodes CASSQEATGSYEQYV.

The chain is built from TRBV7-9 and TRBJ1-4; no clear D gene. The length of the CDR3 is 14 residues. V was shortened by 1 base and J by 4 bases, with 7 bases between the two germline ends. In germline, CDR1 is SEHNR, CDR2 FQNEAQ (reference sequence). The CDR3 here is CASSLGAVNEKLFF. In DNA, the CDR3 is TGTGCCAGCAGCTTAGGGGCCGTTAATGAAAAACTGTTTTTT. Full variable domain (rest looked up from reference TRBV7-9 and TRBJ1-4): DTGVSQNPRHKITKRGQNVTFRCDPISEHNRLYWYRQTLGQGPEFLTYFQNEAQLEKSRLLSDRFSAERPKGSFSTLEIQRTEQGDSAMYLCASSLGAVNEKLFFGSGTQLSVL.

This clonotype has only one observation. The chain links TRBV3-1 to TRBJ2-6; TRBD2 is a possible D gene (5 bases). The CDR3 length is 20 residues. V was trimmed by 3 bases and J by 0 bases, leaving 21 bases between them. Looked up from germline, CDR1 is LGHDT and CDR2 is YNNKEL (reference sequence). CDR3 in amino acids: CASSQKIGRGGLSGANVLTF. Written as DNA, the CDR3 is TGTGCCAGCAGCCAGAAAATTGGTCGGGGTGGCCTCTCTGGGGCCAACGTCCTGACTTTC.

This clonotype was found a few times. The V gene is TRBV12-3 or TRBV12-4, the J gene TRBJ2-5, with D uncertain. Judging by the DNA end, TRBJ2-1 fits better; the J call may be wrong. The CDR3 has 13 residues. The CDR3 loop reads CASSLRRDNEQFF. For the CDR3, the DNA is TGTGCCAGCAGTTTACGAAGAGACAATGAGCAGTTCTTC.

This clonotype was recorded a few times. This sequence joins TRBV30 and TRBJ2-5, with TRBD2 as a possible D gene (6 bases). Trimming took 2 bases from V and 1 from J, leaving 17 bases between them. The germline V gene has CDR1 GTSNPN and CDR2 SVGIG (reference sequence). The CDR3 is 16 amino acids. The DNA of the CDR3 is TGTGCCTGGAGTAACCAGCGGAGGGCGGTCCAAGAGACCCAGTACTTC. It is translated as CAWSNQRRAVQETQYF.

This chain joins TRBV3-1 and TRBJ1-1; D is uncertain. The CDR3 runs 14 residues. Germline-derived CDR1 and CDR2 are LGHDT and YNNKEL (reference sequence). Trimming shortened V by 6 bases and J by 0 bases, and 11 bases separated the two germline ends. The CDR3 is CASSWGYVNTEAFF. CDR3 bases: TGTGCCAGCAGTTGGGGATACGTGAACACTGAAGCTTTCTTT.

CDR3: CASSRRWGGRGNEQFF. The DNA of the CDR3 is TGTGCCAGTAGTAGGAGGTGGGGCGGGAGGGGCAATGAGCAGTTCTTC. The chain uses TRBV19 and TRBJ2-1; 9 bases are shared with TRBD2. Per germline, CDR1 LNHDA and CDR2 SQIVND (reference sequence). The CDR3 spans 16 residues. With V trimmed by 4 bases and J by 6 bases, 10 bases remained unmatched. Based on the CDR3 plus reference TRBV19 and TRBJ2-1, the full variable domain is DGGITQSPKYLFRKEGQNVTLSCEQNLNHDAMYWYRQDPGQGLRLIYYSQIVNDFQKGDIAEGYSVSREKKESFPLTVTSAQKNPTAFYLCASSRRWGGRGNEQFFGPGTRLTVL.

This clonotype occurred a few times. This CDR3 is CASSPSGSLTEAFF. The CDR3 bases are TGTGCCAGCTCACCTTCCGGGAGCCTCACTGAAGCTTTCTTT. The chain couples TRBV18 to TRBJ1-1; D ambiguous. V lost 3 bases to trimming and J lost 4 bases, with 12 bases between them. The CDR3 totals 14 residues. Germline V gene sequence: CDR1 KGHSH, CDR2 LQKENI.

The chain couples TRBV6-6 to TRBJ1-4; TRBD1 matches at 9 bases. The trim removed 2 bases at V and 12 bases at J, leaving 7 bases unmatched. The length of the CDR3 is 14 residues. Germline CDR1 is MNHNY and CDR2 is SVGAGI (reference sequence). The CDR3, as DNA: TGTGCCAGCAGTTACGGGACAGGGTTCTGGCAACTGTTTTTT. This translates into CASSYGTGFWQLFF.